These 19 T cell receptor beta chains were all obtained from the same sample, sequenced in a study of CD8 T cells in ankylosing spondylitis. The study, taken as a whole, reports: Roughly eight highly homologous variants made up a TCR beta motif that seemed to typify ankylosing spondylitis blood.

Each CDR3 protein gets one entry after TCRdb re-called the 5' RACE reads with MiXCR. This sample has around 770,000 distinct CDR3 sequences, with 15% to 20% found just once. No cognate antigen is known for these TCRs. The specimen sequenced was blood, either unsorted or a sorted T cell fraction (not recorded which). These receptor sequences come from a male donor with ankylosing spondylitis.

The chain joins TRBV2 to TRBJ1-5; D not resolved. CDR1 is SNHLY, CDR2 FYNNEI, per germline. Trimming shortened V by 4 bases and J by 2 bases, and 9 bases separated the two germline ends. The CDR3 has 14 residues. The chain's CDR3 is CASSVSTRNQPQHF. Written as DNA, the CDR3 is TGTGCCAGCAGTGTGAGTACACGCAATCAGCCCCAGCATTTT.

Here the CDR3 reads CASSTPFSGTDTQYF. In nucleotides, the CDR3 is TGTGCCAGCAGCACACCCTTTAGCGGCACAGATACGCAGTATTTT. This rearrangement joins TRBV7-9 to TRBJ2-3, with D maybe TRBD2 (5 bases). The CDR3 is 15 amino acids. Trimming shortened V by 5 bases and J by 1 base, and 13 bases separated the two germline ends. CDR1 SEHNR and CDR2 FQNEAQ come from the germline V gene (reference sequence).

This clonotype has more than one count but fewer than ten. The rearrangement links TRBV4-1 to TRBJ2-2; D gene ambiguous. CDR1 and CDR2 (germline): MGHRA, YSYEKL. CDR3 length: 14 amino acids. V lost 0 bases to trimming and J lost 8 bases, with 10 bases between them. This CDR3 is CASSQDVESGELFF. DNA for the CDR3: TGCGCCAGCAGCCAAGATGTGGAGTCGGGGGAGCTGTTTTTT.

V and J are TRBV25-1 and TRBJ1-5, with D maybe TRBD1 (5 bases). V lost 3 bases and J lost 3, with 12 bases in between. In germline, CDR1 is MGHDK, CDR2 SYGVNS. The length of the CDR3 is 15 residues. This chain's CDR3 is CASSEGGVYNQPQHF. The CDR3 DNA reads as TGTGCCAGCAGTGAGGGGGGGGTTTACAATCAGCCCCAGCATTTT.

The chain carries TRBV7-3 and TRBJ2-7; 11 bases align to TRBD2. Germline CDR1 SGHTA, CDR2 FQGTGA. The V and J ends lost 11 bases and 0 bases, in that order; junction bases with no gene match: 12. There are 16 residues in the CDR3. The CDR3 region is CAQQGTSGVSSYEQYF. The CDR3 DNA reads as TGTGCCCAGCAGGGGACTAGCGGAGTTAGCTCCTACGAGCAGTACTTC.

The chain recombines TRBV15 with TRBJ2-7, with 10 bases aligning to TRBD1. Germline loops: CDR1 LNHNV, CDR2 YYDKDF (reference sequence). CDR3 length: 14 amino acids. The ends lost 2 bases at V and 6 bases at J; junction bases unmatched: 4. The CDR3 DNA reads TGTGCCACCAGCAGACCGGGACAGGGGATCGAGCAGTACTTC. Translation gives CATSRPGQGIEQYF.

The sample holds a few counts of this clonotype. The gene calls are TRBV10-3 and TRBJ2-7, with 8 bases matching TRBD1. This CDR3 comprises 14 residues. V was pared by 4 bases and J by 5 bases, with 7 bases of the junction left unmatched. CDR1 ENHRY and CDR2 SYGVKD come from the germline V gene. CDR3 nucleotides: TGTGCCATCAGTGGACAGGGGAAAGTCCACGAGCAGTACTTC. The encoded protein is CAISGQGKVHEQYF.

The chain links TRBV18 to TRBJ1-4, with D tentatively TRBD1 (5 bases). V lost 3 bases, J lost 8 bases, and 10 bases lay in between. Per the germline V gene, CDR1 is KGHSH and CDR2 is LQKENI. There are 13 residues in the CDR3. CDR3 amino acids: CASSPGTQEKLFF. In DNA, the CDR3 is TGTGCCAGCTCACCCGGGACCCAGGAAAAACTGTTTTTT.

The rearrangement uses TRBV6-1 and TRBJ1-5; 8 nucleotides align to TRBD1. V trimming: 5 bases; J trimming: 4 bases; junction bases outside the gene matches: 7. Germline V lookup: CDR1 MNHNS, CDR2 SASEGT. The CDR3 is 15 residues long. In DNA, the CDR3 is TGTGCCAGCAGTAATGACAGGGGTTGGAATCAGCCCCAGCATTTT. Protein sequence: CASSNDRGWNQPQHF.

The V gene is TRBV7-2, the J gene TRBJ1-1; D is perhaps TRBD1 (5 bases). The CDR3 is made up of 15 amino acids. V shed 1 base and J shed 8 bases, with 17 bases lying between them. Per the germline V gene, CDR1 is SGHTA and CDR2 is FQGNSA. The CDR3 nucleotides read TGTGCCAGCAGCTTAGTCACACGGGACGGGGTGGAAGCTTTCTTT. It encodes CASSLVTRDGVEAFF.

The rearrangement links TRBV18 to TRBJ2-2, with 8 positions matching TRBD2. Germline V gene lookup returns CDR1 KGHSH and CDR2 LQKENI. The junction had 3 bases not matched to a gene; V was cut back by 3 bases and J by 0 bases. The CDR3 has 16 amino acids. Here the CDR3 reads CASSPVGGANTGELFF. The CDR3 DNA reads as TGTGCCAGCTCACCGGTCGGGGGGGCGAACACCGGGGAGCTGTTTTTT.

The J gene is TRBJ2-7, the V gene TRBV10-1, with a weak D call TRBD1 (6 bases). The V end was cut by 4 bases, the J end by 5 bases, with 12 bases between. CDR1 and CDR2 from the germline V gene are WNHNN and SYGVQD (reference sequence). The length of the CDR3 is 13 residues. As DNA, the CDR3 is TGCGCCAGCAGTGGGGGGCCAAGGAACGAGCAGTACTTC. This encodes CASSGGPRNEQYF.

This clonotype was observed a single time. This chain uses TRBV6-1 with TRBJ1-2; D not resolved. The CDR3 spans 13 residues. Trimming pared 6 bases from V and 2 bases from J, leaving 10 bases between. Germline CDR1 MNHNS, CDR2 SASEGT. CDR3 DNA: TGTGCCAGCAGGCCGGACGGGAACTATGGCTACACCTTC. This translates into CASRPDGNYGYTF.

The genes are TRBV4-1 and TRBJ2-7, with TRBD2 identical over 11 bases. CDR3 length: 16 residues. The germline V gene encodes CDR1 MGHRA and CDR2 YSYEKL. V lost 1 base and J lost 4; bases outside the gene matches: 6. The CDR3 spells CASSQAPRTSGYEQYF. The CDR3 bases are TGCGCCAGCAGCCAAGCCCCGCGGACTAGCGGGTACGAGCAGTACTTC.

This chain's CDR3 is CASSLRATSGETQYF. CDR3 bases: TGTGCCAGCAGCTTGAGGGCCACTAGCGGGGAGACCCAGTACTTC. The chain recombines TRBV5-6 with TRBJ2-5; 9 bases line up with TRBD2. Germline V gene sequence: CDR1 SGHDT, CDR2 YYEEEE. V was clipped by 1 base and J by 5 bases; unmatched bases: 6. The CDR3 spans 15 residues.

The J gene is TRBJ2-3, the V gene TRBV5-1, with 9 bases that match TRBD1. Trimming cost V 4 bases and J 5 bases; bases outside gene matches: 11. This CDR3 region has 16 residues. Per germline, CDR1 SGHRS and CDR2 YFSETQ. In DNA form, the CDR3 reads TGCGCCAGCAGCAGCGGACAGGGGCGGTCTGGAGATACGCAGTATTTT. It translates to CASSSGQGRSGDTQYF.

The table lists this clonotype with a few counts. The chain combines TRBV20-1 with TRBJ1-4; the match to TRBD1 covers 8 bases. The CDR3 extends over 15 amino acids. CDR1 DFQATT and CDR2 SNEGSKA come from the germline V gene (reference sequence). The ends lost 4 bases at V and 4 bases at J; junction bases unmatched: 8. The CDR3 loop reads CSATQGQVINEKLFF. The CDR3 DNA sequence: TGCAGTGCTACCCAGGGACAGGTGATTAATGAAAAACTGTTTTTT.

The chain joins TRBV21-1 to TRBJ1-4; the table names TRBD1, a call not compared with the DNA. TRBV21-1 is deemed a pseudogene. The CDR3 loop spans 14 amino acids. CDR3 sequence reads: CASSKEAGSGKLFF. DNA for the CDR3: TGTGCCAGCAGCAAAGAGGCAGGGTCCGGAAAACTGTTTTTT.

The V gene is TRBV5-1, the J gene TRBJ2-3, with D perhaps TRBD1 (5 bases). This CDR3 comprises 15 residues. Looked up from germline, CDR1 is SGHRS and CDR2 is YFSETQ. The germline V and J ends were trimmed by 0 bases and 6 bases, with 14 bases remaining between them. The CDR3 loop is CASSLARAGSDTQYF. As DNA, the CDR3 is TGCGCCAGCAGCTTGGCCAGGGCAGGATCCGATACGCAGTATTTT.